The clone carrying this TCR beta chain is judged medium-sized. The sample comes from a study of immune characterization of retroperitoneal liposarcoma. V was shortened by 7 bases and J by 12 bases, with 21 bases between the two germline ends. The germline V gene has CDR1 MNHNS and CDR2 SASEGT. The CDR3 totals 13 residues. MiXCR was run by TCRdb on the PCR reads, yielding one entry per CDR3 protein. Here the sample spans 3,700 or so distinct CDR3 sequences, over 25% being singletons. The chain recombines TRBV6-1 with TRBJ1-2, with D uncertain. This clonotype was obtained from a female donor with retroperitoneal liposarcoma. Material: blood. CDR3 DNA sequence: TGTGCCAGCACCGATGTATTCCTAGGTGGGAACACCTTC. Amino acid sequence: CASTDVFLGGNTF.